One sample yielded the 28 T cell receptor beta chains listed below, sequenced in a study of blood T cells in healthy people across ages. A J-beta primer mix and a sample-barcoded 5' primer were used in a second PCR of roughly 6 to 11 cycles. MiXCR, run by TCRdb on the 5' RACE reads, gives a single entry per CDR3 protein. The sample has roughly 1,500,000 distinct CDR3 sequences, roughly 30% seen once; the top ten hold about 11%. The sequenced sample consisted of blood. Receptors were obtained from a woman aged 25 to 45 in good health.

The V gene is TRBV27, the J gene TRBJ2-7; D is perhaps TRBD2 (7 bases). The CDR3 extends over 18 amino acids. Trimming removed 5 bases at V and 3 bases at J, with 26 bases between. CDR1 and CDR2 from the germline V gene are MNHEY and SMNVEV (reference sequence). The CDR3 region has the DNA TGTGCCAGCAGTCCGCGGGGGCTCGGGGGTTTATGGGGCTACGAGCAGTACTTC. Amino acids: CASSPRGLGGLWGYEQYF.

This clonotype was counted many times. The junction shows a germline mismatch at one end, possibly a read error. The chain links TRBV5-1 to TRBJ2-5, with TRBD1 identical over 9 bases. CDR1 and CDR2 from the germline V gene are SGHRS and YFSETQ. The CDR3 loop spans 14 amino acids. The CDR3 DNA follows: TGTGCCAGCAGTTTACAGGGGGCACGGGAGACCCAGTACTTC. Translating gives CASSLQGARETQYF.

V is TRBV4-1 and J is TRBJ2-1, with a possible D match to TRBD2 (5 bases). V lost 0 bases to trimming and J lost 5 bases, with 11 bases between them. This CDR3 comprises 15 residues. Germline CDR1 and CDR2: MGHRA and YSYEKL. This chain's CDR3 is CASSQDQASNNEQFF. Written as DNA, the CDR3 is TGCGCCAGCAGCCAAGATCAAGCTAGCAACAATGAGCAGTTCTTC.

This clonotype has only a few counts. This chain links TRBV28 with TRBJ2-7, with D perhaps being TRBD1 or TRBD2 (5 bases each). V was cut by 2 bases and J by 5 bases, with 10 bases left in between. CDR3 length equals 13 residues. Germline CDR1 MDHEN, CDR2 SYDVKM. The CDR3 DNA reads as TGTGCCAGCAGTTTAGTGGGGGAAAACGAGCAGTACTTC. This gives the protein CASSLVGENEQYF.

This clonotype has more than one count but fewer than ten. The chain uses TRBV7-9 and TRBJ1-1; TRBD1 agrees at 9 bases. This CDR3 is built from 16 residues. Germline V gives CDR1 SEHNR, CDR2 FQNEAQ (reference sequence). V shed 6 bases, J shed 1 base, and the junction held 9 bases outside the gene matches. The CDR3 spells CASSQPGTGSNTEAFF. DNA of the CDR3: TGTGCCAGCAGTCAGCCCGGGACAGGGTCGAACACTGAAGCTTTCTTT.

V and J are TRBV12-3 or TRBV12-4 and TRBJ2-7; 7 positions match TRBD1. Germline trimming cut 6 bases from V and 4 bases from J; bases unmatched to any gene: 9. This CDR3 spans 14 amino acids. Here the CDR3 reads CASRLRQGAYEQYF. CDR3 coding DNA: TGTGCCAGCAGGTTAAGACAGGGAGCATACGAGCAGTACTTC.

This rearrangement joins TRBV28 to TRBJ2-7; 7 positions match TRBD2. The CDR3 is made up of 15 amino acids. V lost 3 bases and J lost 4; bases outside the gene matches: 9. The germline gives CDR1 MDHEN, CDR2 SYDVKM. Here the CDR3 DNA reads TGTGCCAGCAGTTTTCTCCGGCTAGCGGCTTACGAGCAGTACTTC. It yields the protein CASSFLRLAAYEQYF.

For this clonotype: A much larger clone differs by one base, so this may be a read error. The chain links TRBV5-1 to TRBJ2-5; D uncertain. The germline CDR1 and CDR2 sequences are SGHRS and YFSETQ. This CDR3 has 13 residues. The CDR3 region has the DNA TGCGCCAGCAGCTTGGAACCTGGAGAGACCCACTACTTC. Encoded protein: CASSLEPGETHYF.

This clonotype has only a few counts. The CDR3 DNA follows: TGCAGTGCACCCATTAACAAAAACATTCAGTACTTC. This sequence encodes CSAPINKNIQYF. The J gene is TRBJ2-4, the V gene TRBV20-1; no firm D call. The V gene's germline CDR1 is DFQATT and CDR2 SNEGSKA (reference sequence). The CDR3 runs to 12 residues. V was cut by 6 bases and J by 3 bases, with 9 bases left in between.

The V and J genes are TRBV2 and TRBJ2-7; D ambiguous. The CDR3 is made up of 15 amino acids. In germline, CDR1 is SNHLY, CDR2 FYNNEI. Trimming left V 0 bases short and J 3 bases short, with 12 bases between. The CDR3 loop reads CASSEASGTFYEQYF. The CDR3 coding sequence is TGTGCCAGCAGTGAAGCGTCGGGCACCTTCTACGAGCAGTACTTC.

This clonotype came up many times. The chain carries TRBV10-3 and TRBJ2-1, with TRBD2 as a possible D gene (6 bases). The CDR3 runs 14 residues. Germline assignment: CDR1 ENHRY and CDR2 SYGVKD. Trimming cost V 8 bases and J 8 bases, with 19 bases left between them. The CDR3 sequence: CAIARPTGGDEQFF. For the CDR3, the DNA is TGTGCCATCGCTCGCCCTACCGGAGGGGATGAGCAGTTCTTC.

V usage is TRBV12-3 or TRBV12-4 and J usage is TRBJ1-1; D perhaps matches TRBD1 (5 bases). The CDR3 is made up of 15 amino acids. V was clipped by 6 bases and J by 1 base, with 15 bases between them. CDR3 nucleotides: TGTGCCAGCAGCCGACGCAGGGACTCGAACACTGAAGCTTTCTTT. Translated, it gives CASSRRRDSNTEAFF.

This clonotype was observed a handful of times. The rearrangement links TRBV29-1 to TRBJ2-1, with 11 bases fitting TRBD2. The CDR3 is 14 amino acids. Germline trimming cut 5 bases from V and 9 bases from J; bases unmatched to any gene: 9. The germline V gene encodes CDR1 SQVTM and CDR2 ANQGSEA. The CDR3, as DNA: TGCAGCGTTCGCATAGCGGGGGGGTCGACTGAGCAGTTCTTC. It translates to CSVRIAGGSTEQFF.

This clonotype was found a few times. This sequence joins TRBV30 and TRBJ2-1; D is perhaps TRBD1 (5 bases). CDR3 length: 15 residues. Germline V gives CDR1 GTSNPN, CDR2 SVGIG (reference sequence). V lost 5 bases to trimming and J lost 3 bases, with 17 bases between them. CDR3 bases: TGTGCCTGGGGGGTTGAGGCAGGGTTCTACAATGAGCAGTTCTTC. Amino acid sequence: CAWGVEAGFYNEQFF. Together with reference TRBV30 and TRBJ2-1, the CDR3 gives the full variable domain: SQTIHQWPATLVQPVGSPLSLECTVEGTSNPNLYWYRQAAGRGLQLLFYSVGIGQISSEVPQNLSASRPQDRQFILSSKKLLLSDSGFYLCAWGVEAGFYNEQFFGPGTRLTVL.

The V call is TRBV28, the J call TRBJ2-7; the D gene is possibly TRBD2 (6 bases). V was shortened by 2 bases and J by 1 base, with 15 bases between the two germline ends. Germline lookup yields CDR1 MDHEN and CDR2 SYDVKM. There are 16 residues in the CDR3. The CDR3 region has the DNA TGTGCCAGCAGTTTACGACTAGTATTGGGATCCTACGAGCAGTACTTC. Its translation: CASSLRLVLGSYEQYF.

The sample holds a few counts of this clonotype. The J gene is TRBJ1-5, the V gene TRBV20-1; D unclear. The CDR3 runs to 15 residues. Trimming removed 0 bases at V and 4 bases at J, with 13 bases between. CDR1 DFQATT and CDR2 SNEGSKA come from the germline V gene (reference sequence). CDR3 region: CSARDLGQSNQPQHF. CDR3 in DNA: TGCAGTGCTAGAGATCTCGGGCAGTCTAATCAGCCCCAGCATTTT.

The chain combines TRBV9 with TRBJ2-1, with 9 bases fitting TRBD2. The germline V gene encodes CDR1 SGDLS and CDR2 YYNGEE. V was clipped by 2 bases and J by 9 bases; unmatched bases: 12. The CDR3 runs to 16 residues. DNA for the CDR3: TGTGCCAGCAGCGTCGATGGTAGCGGGAGTAGGGGTGAGCAGTTCTTC. Protein: CASSVDGSGSRGEQFF.

This rearrangement joins TRBV14 to TRBJ1-5; D is unresolved. This CDR3 is built from 18 residues. V lost 0 bases to trimming and J lost 1 base, with 16 bases between them. Per germline, CDR1 SGHDN and CDR2 FVKESK. The CDR3 region is CASSQEGGRPRSNQPQHF. The CDR3 region has the DNA TGTGCCAGCAGCCAAGAGGGCGGACGGCCTCGGAGCAATCAGCCCCAGCATTTT. The variable domain in full, with the rest retrieved from reference TRBV14 and TRBJ1-5, is EAGVTQFPSHSVIEKGQTVTLRCDPISGHDNLYWYRRVMGKEIKFLLHFVKESKQDESGMPNNRFLAERTGGTYSTLKVQPAELEDSGVYFCASSQEGGRPRSNQPQHFGDGTRLSIL.

The J gene is TRBJ2-5, the V gene TRBV27; a weak D match, TRBD2 (5 bases). This CDR3 contains 13 residues. V was cut by 5 bases and J by 7 bases, with 14 bases left in between. Germline CDR1 is MNHEY and CDR2 is SMNVEV (reference sequence). DNA for the CDR3: TGTGCCAGCAGTCCGCTGGTCGAGGGGACCCAGTACTTC. It yields the protein CASSPLVEGTQYF.

This clonotype showed up just once. This chain's CDR3 is CASSLPSTEQYF. CDR3 coding DNA: TGTGCCAGCAGTTTACCCTCTACCGAGCAGTACTTC. V gene TRBV27 combines with J gene TRBJ2-7; no clear D gene. Trimming pared 2 bases from V and 6 bases from J, leaving 8 bases between. The CDR3 is 12 amino acids. Germline CDR1 reads MNHEY; CDR2 reads SMNVEV (reference sequence).

The J gene is TRBJ2-1, the V gene TRBV18; D gene uncertain. Germline assignment: CDR1 KGHSH and CDR2 LQKENI. V lost 2 bases and J lost 10, with 15 bases in between. The CDR3 is 14 amino acids. The CDR3 bases are TGTGCCAGCTCACCAGGTAACCTCCCGGCAGAGCAGTTCTTC. Residues: CASSPGNLPAEQFF.

V gene TRBV7-9 combines with J gene TRBJ1-6; D not resolved. Trimming shortened V by 1 base and J by 6 bases, and 13 bases separated the two germline ends. The CDR3 loop spans 16 amino acids. Germline-derived CDR1 and CDR2 are SEHNR and FQNEAQ (reference sequence). The CDR3 DNA is TGTGCCAGCAGCTTAGGCCATAACGTCCTTAATTCACCCCTCCACTTT. Its protein is CASSLGHNVLNSPLHF.

The J gene is TRBJ2-1, the V gene TRBV20-1, with D possibly being TRBD1 or TRBD2 (5 bases each). CDR3 size: 15 residues. V gave up 3 bases and J gave up 5 bases, with 17 bases separating them. Germline V gene sequence: CDR1 DFQATT, CDR2 SNEGSKA (reference sequence). The chain's CDR3 is CSASPDGTDDNEQFF. Here the CDR3 DNA reads TGCAGTGCTAGTCCGGACGGGACCGATGACAATGAGCAGTTCTTC.

There are a few counts of this clonotype. The V call is TRBV5-5, the J call TRBJ2-7; maybe TRBD2 (5 bases). Germline assignment: CDR1 SGHKS and CDR2 YYEKEE (reference sequence). Between the trimmed V and J ends, which lost 1 base and 0 bases, there was a span of 11 bases. The CDR3 loop spans 15 amino acids. The CDR3 DNA sequence: TGTGCCAGCAGCTTGTATGGCGGGCCCTCCTACGAGCAGTACTTC. It encodes CASSLYGGPSYEQYF.

This clonotype came up many times. The chain combines TRBV20-1 with TRBJ2-5; no definite D call. CDR1 DFQATT and CDR2 SNEGSKA come from the germline V gene (reference sequence). CDR3 size: 15 residues. The V end was cut by 3 bases, the J end by 2 bases, with 16 bases between. CDR3 loop: CSASISILSQETQYF. In DNA form, the CDR3 reads TGCAGTGCTAGTATTAGCATACTAAGTCAAGAGACCCAGTACTTC.

The chain has TRBV11-1 and TRBJ2-7; 11 bases fit TRBD1. CDR1 and CDR2 (germline): SGHAT, FQDESV (reference sequence). Trimming removed 2 bases from V and 4 bases from J; junction bases left unmatched: 4. This CDR3 has 15 residues. CDR3 residues: CASSLRRDRGYEQYF. The CDR3 coding sequence is TGTGCCAGCAGCTTACGCCGGGACAGGGGGTACGAGCAGTACTTC.

This chain joins TRBV4-1 and TRBJ2-7; 7 bases line up with TRBD1. V gave up 1 base and J gave up 6 bases; unmatched junction bases: 6. The germline V gene encodes CDR1 MGHRA and CDR2 YSYEKL. The CDR3 totals 14 residues. The CDR3 DNA sequence: TGCGCCAGCAGCCAAGTTGACAGGGCGTCCGAGCAGTACTTC. It is translated as CASSQVDRASEQYF.

This clonotype was seen just once. CDR3 nucleotide sequence: TGTGCCAGCAGCCCAGGACAGGGGGCGCTACCTAATGAAAAACTGTTTTTT. This translates into CASSPGQGALPNEKLFF. The J gene is TRBJ1-4, the V gene TRBV5-4; 11 bases line up with TRBD1. The CDR3 is 17 residues long. With 4 bases clipped from V and 3 bases from J, the junction kept 8 bases outside the gene matches. Germline V gives CDR1 SGHNT, CDR2 YYREEE (reference sequence).